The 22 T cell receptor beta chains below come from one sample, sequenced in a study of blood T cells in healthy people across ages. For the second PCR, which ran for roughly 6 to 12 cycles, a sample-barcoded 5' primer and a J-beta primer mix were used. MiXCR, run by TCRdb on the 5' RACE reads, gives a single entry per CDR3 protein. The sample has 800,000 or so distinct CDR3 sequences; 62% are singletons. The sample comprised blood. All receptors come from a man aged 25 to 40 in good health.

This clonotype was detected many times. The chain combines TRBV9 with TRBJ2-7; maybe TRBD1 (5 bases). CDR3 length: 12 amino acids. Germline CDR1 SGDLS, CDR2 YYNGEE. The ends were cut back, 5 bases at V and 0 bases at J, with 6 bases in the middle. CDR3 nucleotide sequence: TGTGCCAGCAGTGACAGCTCCTACGAGCAGTACTTC. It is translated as CASSDSSYEQYF.

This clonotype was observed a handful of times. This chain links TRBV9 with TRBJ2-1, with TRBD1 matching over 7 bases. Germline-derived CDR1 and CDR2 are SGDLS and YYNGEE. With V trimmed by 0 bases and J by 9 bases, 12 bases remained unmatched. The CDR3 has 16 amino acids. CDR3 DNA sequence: TGTGCCAGCAGCGTAGTCCCTTCCCGGGACAGTGCTGAGCAGTTCTTC. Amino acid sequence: CASSVVPSRDSAEQFF.

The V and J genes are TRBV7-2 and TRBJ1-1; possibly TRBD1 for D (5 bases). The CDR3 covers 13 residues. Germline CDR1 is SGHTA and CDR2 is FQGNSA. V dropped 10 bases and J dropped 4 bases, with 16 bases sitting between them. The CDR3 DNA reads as TGTGCCACCCGGCGGGGGACGGGCACTGAAGCTTTCTTT. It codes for CATRRGTGTEAFF.

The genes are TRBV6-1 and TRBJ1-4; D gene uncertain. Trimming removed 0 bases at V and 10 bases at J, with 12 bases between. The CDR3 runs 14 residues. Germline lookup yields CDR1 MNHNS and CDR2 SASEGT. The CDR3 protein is CASSEAGSVGKLFF. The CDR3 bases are TGTGCCAGCAGTGAAGCAGGTTCCGTGGGAAAACTGTTTTTT.

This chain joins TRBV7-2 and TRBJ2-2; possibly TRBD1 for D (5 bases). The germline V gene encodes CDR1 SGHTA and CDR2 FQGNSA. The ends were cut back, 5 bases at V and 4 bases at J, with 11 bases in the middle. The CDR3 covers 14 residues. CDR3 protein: CASSRGHFTGELFF. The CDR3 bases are TGTGCCAGCAGCCGAGGACACTTCACCGGGGAGCTGTTTTTT.

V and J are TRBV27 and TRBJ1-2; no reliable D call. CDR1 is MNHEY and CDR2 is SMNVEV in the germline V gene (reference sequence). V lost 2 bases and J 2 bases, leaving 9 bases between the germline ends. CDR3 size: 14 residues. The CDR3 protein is CASSLDGRNYGYTF. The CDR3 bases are TGTGCCAGCAGTTTAGACGGCAGGAACTATGGCTACACCTTC.

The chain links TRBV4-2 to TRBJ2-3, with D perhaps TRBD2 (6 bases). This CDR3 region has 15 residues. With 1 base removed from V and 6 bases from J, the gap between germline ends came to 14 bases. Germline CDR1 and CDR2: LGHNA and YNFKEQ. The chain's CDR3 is CASSQARDFRDTQYF. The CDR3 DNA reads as TGTGCCAGCAGCCAAGCTAGGGACTTCCGTGATACGCAGTATTTT.

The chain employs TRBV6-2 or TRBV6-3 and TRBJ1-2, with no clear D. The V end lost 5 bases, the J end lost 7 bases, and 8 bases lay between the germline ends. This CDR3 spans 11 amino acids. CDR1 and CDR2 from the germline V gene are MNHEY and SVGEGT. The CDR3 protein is CASSAQVGYTF. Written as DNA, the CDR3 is TGTGCCAGCAGTGCCCAGGTTGGCTACACCTTC.

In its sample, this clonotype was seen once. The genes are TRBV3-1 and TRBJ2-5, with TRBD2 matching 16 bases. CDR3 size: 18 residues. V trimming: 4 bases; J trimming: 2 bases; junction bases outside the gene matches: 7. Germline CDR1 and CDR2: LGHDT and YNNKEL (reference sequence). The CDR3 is CASSLGGLAGGRQETQYF. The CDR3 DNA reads TGTGCCAGCAGCCTCGGGGGACTAGCGGGGGGGCGTCAAGAGACCCAGTACTTC.

The CDR3 loop is CASSPLGLAAYQETQYF. CDR3 nucleotides: TGTGCCAGCAGCCCTCTAGGACTAGCGGCGTACCAAGAGACCCAGTACTTC. This rearrangement joins TRBV4-2 to TRBJ2-5; 10 bases line up with TRBD2. Germline V gives CDR1 LGHNA, CDR2 YNFKEQ. There are 17 residues in the CDR3. V trimming: 4 bases; J trimming: 0 bases; junction bases outside the gene matches: 8.

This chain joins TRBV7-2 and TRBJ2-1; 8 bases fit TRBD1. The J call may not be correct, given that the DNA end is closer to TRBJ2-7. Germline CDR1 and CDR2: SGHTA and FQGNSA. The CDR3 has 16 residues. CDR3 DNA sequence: TGTGCCAGCAGCTTAGCAACCAGGGGGCCTTACAATGAGCAGTACTTC. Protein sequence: CASSLATRGPYNEQYF.

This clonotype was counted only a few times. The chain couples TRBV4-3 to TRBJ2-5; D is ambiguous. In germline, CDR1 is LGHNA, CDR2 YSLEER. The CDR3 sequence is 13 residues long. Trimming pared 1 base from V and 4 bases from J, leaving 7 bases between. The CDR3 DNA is TGCGCCAGCAGCCAAGTGGTGGGAGAGACCCAGTACTTC. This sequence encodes CASSQVVGETQYF.

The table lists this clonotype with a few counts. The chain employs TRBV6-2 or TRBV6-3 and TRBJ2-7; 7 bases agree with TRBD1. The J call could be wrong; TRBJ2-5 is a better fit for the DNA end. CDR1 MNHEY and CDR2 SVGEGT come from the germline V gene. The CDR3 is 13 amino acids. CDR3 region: CASSGQDGETQYF. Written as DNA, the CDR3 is TGTGCCAGCTCTGGACAGGATGGGGAGACCCAGTACTTC.

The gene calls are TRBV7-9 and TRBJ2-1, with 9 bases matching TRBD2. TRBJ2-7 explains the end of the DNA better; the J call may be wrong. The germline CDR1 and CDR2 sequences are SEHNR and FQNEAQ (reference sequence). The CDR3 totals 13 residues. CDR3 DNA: TGTGCCACACTGACTAGCGGAGGTTACGAGCAGTACTTC. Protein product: CATLTSGGYEQYF.

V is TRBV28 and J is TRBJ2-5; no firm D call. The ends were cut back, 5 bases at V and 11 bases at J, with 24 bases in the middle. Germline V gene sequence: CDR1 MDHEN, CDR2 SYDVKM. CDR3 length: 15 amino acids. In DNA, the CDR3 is TGTGCCAGCAGTCCCCGTCCCTCGGACGCAACTGGGCAGTACTTC. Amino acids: CASSPRPSDATGQYF.

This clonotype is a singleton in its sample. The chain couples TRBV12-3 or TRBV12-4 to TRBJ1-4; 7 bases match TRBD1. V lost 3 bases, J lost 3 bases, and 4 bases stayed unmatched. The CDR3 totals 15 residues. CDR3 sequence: CASSFQGGPNEKLFF. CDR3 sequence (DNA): TGTGCCAGCAGTTTCCAAGGGGGCCCTAATGAAAAACTGTTTTTT.

The CDR3 DNA is TGCAGCTACTTACGGGCCAGCGAAACGAACTACGAGCAGTACTTC. Residues: CSYLRASETNYEQYF. J is TRBJ2-7 and V is TRBV20-1; no clear D. This CDR3 spans 15 amino acids. CDR1 and CDR2 from the germline V gene are DFQATT and SNEGSKA (reference sequence).

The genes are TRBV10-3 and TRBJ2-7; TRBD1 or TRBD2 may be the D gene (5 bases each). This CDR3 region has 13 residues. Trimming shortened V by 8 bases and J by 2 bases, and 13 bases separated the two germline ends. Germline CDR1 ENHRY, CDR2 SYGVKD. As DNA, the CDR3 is TGTGCCATCGGGGCAGGGACCACCTACGAGCAGTACTTC. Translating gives CAIGAGTTYEQYF.

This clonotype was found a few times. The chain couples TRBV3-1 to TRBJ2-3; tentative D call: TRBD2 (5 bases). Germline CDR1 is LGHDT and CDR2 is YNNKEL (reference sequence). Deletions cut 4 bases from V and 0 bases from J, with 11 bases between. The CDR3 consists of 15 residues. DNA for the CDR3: TGTGCCAGCAGCCCCTCGGGGTCTAGCACAGATACGCAGTATTTT. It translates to CASSPSGSSTDTQYF.

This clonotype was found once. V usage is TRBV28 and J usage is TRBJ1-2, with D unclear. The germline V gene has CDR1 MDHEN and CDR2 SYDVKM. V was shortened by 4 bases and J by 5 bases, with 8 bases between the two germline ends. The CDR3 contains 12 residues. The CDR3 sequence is CASSWASYGYTF. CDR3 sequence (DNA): TGTGCCAGCAGTTGGGCTTCTTATGGCTACACCTTC.

The CDR3 spells CASSEGQGNRNEKLFF. The CDR3 DNA follows: TGTGCCAGCAGTGAAGGACAGGGTAACCGGAATGAAAAACTGTTTTTT. J is TRBJ1-4 and V is TRBV2; 7 bases line up with TRBD1. Per the germline V gene, CDR1 is SNHLY and CDR2 is FYNNEI. Germline trimming cut 1 base from V and 5 bases from J; bases unmatched to any gene: 7. The CDR3 spans 16 residues.

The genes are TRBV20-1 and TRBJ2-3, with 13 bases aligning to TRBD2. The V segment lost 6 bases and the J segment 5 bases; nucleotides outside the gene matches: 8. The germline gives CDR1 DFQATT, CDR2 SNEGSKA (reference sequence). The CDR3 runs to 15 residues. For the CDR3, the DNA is TGCAGTGCAGAGCGGACTAGCGGGGGTATAGATACGCAGTATTTT. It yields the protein CSAERTSGGIDTQYF.